These 25 T cell receptor beta chains were sequenced from one sample in a study of blood T cell repertoires in COVID-19. Profiled with immunoSEQ multiplex PCR; TCRdb holds only in-frame clones, not every one. The profile covers about 150,000 clones, with around 80% appearing a single time and over 12% taken by the ten largest. The specimen sequenced was peripheral blood. Receptors originate from a human donor with acute or convalescent COVID-19. The donor label of this sample is uncertain.

This chain joins TRBV2 and TRBJ1-5; D remains ambiguous. CDR1 is SNHLY, CDR2 FYNNEI, per germline. V was clipped by 7 bases and J by 7 bases, with 17 bases between them. There are 14 residues in the CDR3. CDR3: CASNLGPAQQPQHF. In DNA form, the CDR3 reads TGTGCCAGCAACCTAGGCCCCGCACAACAGCCCCAGCATTTT. The full variable domain, in which reference TRBV2 and TRBJ1-5 provide the parts outside the CDR3, is EPEVTQTPSHQVTQMGQEVILRCVPISNHLYFYWYRQILGQKVEFLVSFYNNEISEKSEIFDDQFSVERPDGSNFTLKIRSTKLEDSAMYFCASNLGPAQQPQHFGDGTRLSIL.

In this sample, this clone turned up once. This chain connects TRBV5-1 to TRBJ1-3; D unclear. The germline V gene has CDR1 SGHRS and CDR2 YFSETQ. V lost 0 bases to trimming and J lost 0 bases, with 10 bases between them. This CDR3 has 16 amino acids. CDR3 DNA: TGCGCCAGCAGCTTGGGGCATGGAGGCTCTGGAAACACCATATATTTT. Its translation: CASSLGHGGSGNTIYF.

The gene calls are TRBV30 and TRBJ1-2; D is unclear. Trimming removed 2 bases at V and 4 bases at J, with 11 bases between. Germline assignment: CDR1 GTSNPN and CDR2 SVGIG (reference sequence). This CDR3 is 13 amino acids long. CDR3 sequence: CAWSLTEAYGYTF. The CDR3 DNA sequence: TGTGCCTGGAGTCTCACCGAGGCCTATGGCTACACCTTC.

This CDR3 is CASSIVGAGSNYGYTF. Written as DNA, the CDR3 is TGTGCCAGTAGTATAGTTGGGGCAGGCTCTAACTATGGCTACACCTTC. The chain couples TRBV19 to TRBJ1-2; D perhaps matches TRBD1 (5 bases). V lost 1 base and J 0 bases, leaving 12 bases between the germline ends. CDR1 and CDR2 from the germline V gene are LNHDA and SQIVND (reference sequence). The CDR3 loop spans 16 amino acids.

The rearrangement links TRBV6-5 to TRBJ1-1, with D possibly TRBD1 on 6 matching bases. Germline lookup yields CDR1 MNHEY and CDR2 SVGAGI. This CDR3 region has 14 residues. Trimming removed 6 bases at V and 5 bases at J, with 16 bases between. CDR3 loop: CASSLEQGWTEAFF. The CDR3 DNA reads as TGTGCCAGCAGCCTCGAACAGGGATGGACTGAAGCTTTCTTT.

The chain employs TRBV15 and TRBJ1-3; D is unresolved. The CDR3 is 15 residues long. Germline V gene sequence: CDR1 LNHNV, CDR2 YYDKDF (reference sequence). Trimming left V 4 bases short and J 0 bases short, with 10 bases between. The CDR3 sequence: CATSTRFSSGNTIYF. The CDR3, as DNA: TGTGCCACCAGCACCAGGTTCAGCTCTGGAAACACCATATATTTT.

V is TRBV18 and J is TRBJ1-1; tentatively, D is TRBD1 (6 bases). Germline V gives CDR1 KGHSH, CDR2 LQKENI. The CDR3 is 15 amino acids. Deletions cut 2 bases from V and 5 bases from J, with 15 bases between. CDR3 amino acids: CASSPAVRGRTEAFF. CDR3 nucleotides: TGTGCCAGCTCACCAGCGGTCAGGGGAAGAACTGAAGCTTTCTTT.

The chain uses TRBV24-1 and TRBJ2-3, with TRBD2 matching 8 bases. Unmatched junction bases numbered 5, after V lost 1 base and J lost 6 bases. The length of the CDR3 is 15 residues. Per germline, CDR1 KGHDR and CDR2 SFDVKD. DNA of the CDR3: TGTGCCACCAGTGATTTAGGCGGGGGGCCGGATACGCAGTATTTT. Amino acids: CATSDLGGGPDTQYF.

This chain links TRBV7-2 with TRBJ1-5; 8 bases line up with TRBD1. Germline V CDR1 and CDR2: SGHTA, FQGNSA. Trimming took 3 bases from V and 1 from J; bases not matched to a gene: 2. There are 15 residues in the CDR3. CDR3 in amino acids: CASSFRGQSNQPQHF. CDR3 DNA sequence: TGTGCCAGCAGCTTCAGGGGGCAAAGCAATCAGCCCCAGCATTTT. The full variable domain, with the rest looked up from reference TRBV7-2 and TRBJ1-5, is GAGVSQSPSNKVTEKGKDVELRCDPISGHTALYWYRQSLGQGLEFLIYFQGNSAPDKSGLPSDRFSAERTGGSVSTLTIQRTQQEDSAVYLCASSFRGQSNQPQHFGDGTRLSIL.

The chain carries TRBV6-2 or TRBV6-3 and TRBJ2-2, with D possibly TRBD2 on 5 matching bases. Germline assignment: CDR1 MNHEY and CDR2 SVGEGT. There are 14 residues in the CDR3. The germline V and J ends were trimmed by 5 bases and 4 bases, with 11 bases remaining between them. The CDR3 DNA follows: TGTGCCAGCAGTAGGGAGCGCGGCACCGGGGAGCTGTTTTTT. It encodes CASSRERGTGELFF.

The chain employs TRBV11-2 and TRBJ1-1; TRBD1 agrees at 10 bases. J was trimmed by 3 bases and V by 7 bases; bases with no gene match: 11. CDR3 length: 16 residues. Per germline, CDR1 SGHAT and CDR2 FQNNGV. CDR3 DNA: TGTGCCAGCACCCCGGGACAGGGGAATTTTTACACTGAAGCTTTCTTT. Translating it yields CASTPGQGNFYTEAFF.

The V gene is TRBV6-5, the J gene TRBJ2-2, with TRBD2 matching over 9 bases. Germline values: CDR1 MNHEY, CDR2 SVGAGI. V lost 4 bases, J lost 1 base, and 4 bases stayed unmatched. The CDR3 is 16 residues long. CDR3 nucleotide sequence: TGTGCCAGCAGTTCCCCAGCGGGGGGGAACACCGGGGAGCTGTTTTTT. It translates to CASSSPAGGNTGELFF.

This chain uses TRBV7-2 with TRBJ1-1, with 8 bases identical to TRBD1. The CDR3 length is 14 residues. The V and J ends lost 4 bases and 5 bases, in that order; junction bases with no gene match: 6. In germline, CDR1 is SGHTA, CDR2 FQGNSA. CDR3 in DNA: TGTGCCAGCAGCTCCACAAGGACAGGGACTGAAGCTTTCTTT. This codes for CASSSTRTGTEAFF.

The chain employs TRBV4-3 and TRBJ1-2; 8 nucleotides match TRBD1. Germline V lookup: CDR1 LGHNA, CDR2 YSLEER. Trimming at V came to 4 bases and at J to 3 bases, leaving 4 bases not matched to a gene. The CDR3 totals 14 residues. In nucleotides, the CDR3 is TGCGCCAGCAGCCGCGTGACAGGGGACTATGGCTACACCTTC. This codes for CASSRVTGDYGYTF.

The CDR3 protein is CASSQSSGGFLSGNTIYF. DNA of the CDR3: TGCGCCAGCAGTCAATCGTCCGGGGGTTTCCTCTCTGGAAACACCATATATTTT. The J gene is TRBJ1-3, the V gene TRBV23-1; a possible D gene is TRBD1 (5 bases). TRBV23-1 is filed as an ORF, its function uncertain. This CDR3 comprises 18 residues. The V gene lost 0 bases and the J gene lost 0 bases, with 15 bases spanning the gap.

The chain carries TRBV6-6 and TRBJ1-5; no firm D call. Germline assignment: CDR1 MNHNY and CDR2 SVGAGI (reference sequence). This CDR3 region has 15 residues. V was trimmed by 0 bases and J by 0 bases, leaving 6 bases between them. CDR3 residues: CASSYSLNSNQPQHF. In DNA, the CDR3 is TGTGCCAGCAGTTACTCCCTAAATAGCAATCAGCCCCAGCATTTT.

This CDR3 is CASSLDSAYGYTF. CDR3 coding DNA: TGTGCCAGTAGTCTGGACAGTGCCTATGGCTACACCTTC. The chain uses TRBV19 and TRBJ1-2; D possibly corresponds to TRBD1 (6 bases). The CDR3 consists of 13 residues. Between the trimmed V and J ends, which lost 5 bases and 4 bases, there was a span of 11 bases. CDR1 and CDR2 (germline): LNHDA, SQIVND (reference sequence). The whole variable domain, filled in from reference TRBV19 and TRBJ1-2, reads DGGITQSPKYLFRKEGQNVTLSCEQNLNHDAMYWYRQDPGQGLRLIYYSQIVNDFQKGDIAEGYSVSREKKESFPLTVTSAQKNPTAFYLCASSLDSAYGYTFGSGTRLTVV.

This chain links TRBV9 with TRBJ2-1, with 9 bases that match TRBD2. CDR3 length equals 15 residues. The J segment lost 8 bases and the V segment lost 4 bases, leaving 10 bases of the junction unmatched. CDR1 is SGDLS, CDR2 YYNGEE, per germline. The CDR3 protein is CASSPAGGPLDEQFF. Written as DNA, the CDR3 is TGTGCCAGCAGCCCTGCGGGGGGGCCTTTAGATGAGCAGTTCTTC.

The chain joins TRBV6-4 to TRBJ1-2; 7 bases map to TRBD1. Germline V gene data show CDR1 as MRHNA and CDR2 as SNTAGT. This CDR3 is 15 amino acids long. With 2 bases clipped from V and 5 bases from J, the junction kept 8 bases outside the gene matches. The CDR3 region has the DNA TGTGCCAGCAGTGACGTGACAGGGATACTGTATGGCTACACCTTC. Translation: CASSDVTGILYGYTF.

The rearrangement uses TRBV9 and TRBJ1-2; D unresolved. This CDR3 spans 13 amino acids. CDR1 is SGDLS and CDR2 is YYNGEE in the germline V gene. Trimming pared 3 bases from V and 0 bases from J, leaving 6 bases between. The CDR3 is CASSATTNYGYTF. In DNA form, the CDR3 reads TGTGCCAGCAGCGCGACTACTAACTATGGCTACACCTTC.

The chain employs TRBV5-1 and TRBJ1-2, with TRBD1 identical over 7 bases. Trimming took 3 bases from V and 5 from J; bases not matched to a gene: 13. The CDR3 sequence is 16 residues long. Germline-derived CDR1 and CDR2 are SGHRS and YFSETQ. The CDR3 loop reads CASSWGWDRVSYGYTF. CDR3 sequence (DNA): TGCGCCAGCAGCTGGGGGTGGGACAGAGTTTCATATGGCTACACCTTC. The full variable domain, with the rest looked up from reference TRBV5-1 and TRBJ1-2, is KAGVTQTPRYLIKTRGQQVTLSCSPISGHRSVSWYQQTPGQGLQFLFEYFSETQRNKGNFPGRFSGRQFSNSRSEMNVSTLELGDSALYLCASSWGWDRVSYGYTFGSGTRLTVV.

The chain combines TRBV19 with TRBJ1-5; unclear D gene. Germline CDR1 is LNHDA and CDR2 is SQIVND (reference sequence). V was shortened by 3 bases and J by 3 bases, with 15 bases between the two germline ends. The CDR3 length is 16 residues. The CDR3: CASSIAGRLYNQPQHF. CDR3 bases: TGTGCCAGTAGTATTGCCGGAAGACTTTACAATCAGCCCCAGCATTTT.

This sequence joins TRBV2 and TRBJ1-1; weak D call: TRBD1 (5 bases). The CDR3 consists of 16 residues. Germline loops: CDR1 SNHLY, CDR2 FYNNEI. The V and J ends lost 7 bases and 3 bases respectively, with 21 bases between them. The CDR3 here is CASTRRKGPPDTEAFF. CDR3 bases: TGTGCCAGCACCAGAAGGAAGGGGCCGCCCGACACTGAAGCTTTCTTT.

The V gene is TRBV6-2 or TRBV6-3, the J gene TRBJ2-1, with a possible D match to TRBD1 (6 bases). Germline V gives CDR1 MNHEY, CDR2 SVGEGT. V lost 6 bases, J lost 11 bases, and 11 bases lay in between. The CDR3 sequence is 11 residues long. The CDR3 is CASSRDIQQFF. The DNA of the CDR3 is TGTGCCAGCAGCCGGGACATCCAGCAGTTCTTC.

This clone came up once. The CDR3 DNA is TGTGCCATCAGTGAGCGGGGAGGGACCATGAACACTGAAGCTTTCTTT. Translated, it gives CAISERGGTMNTEAFF. The chain carries TRBV10-3 and TRBJ1-1; a weak D match, TRBD1 (5 bases). CDR3 length equals 16 residues. Trimming left V 2 bases short and J 0 bases short, with 13 bases between. Germline values: CDR1 ENHRY, CDR2 SYGVKD.